These 14 T cell receptor beta chains originate from one sample sequenced in a study of cytomegalovirus exposure and HLA in healthy donors. Sequenced by immunoSEQ multiplex PCR; TCRdb stores in-frame clones only, minus some. The top ten clones hold around 2.6% of a sample with 250,000 or so clones, more than 75% of them seen once. The specimen was PBMCs. All receptors come from a man between 18 and 29 years old in good health and CMV-seronegative.

The V call is TRBV5-6, the J call TRBJ1-1, with 9 nucleotides matching TRBD1. Germline V CDR1 and CDR2: SGHDT, YYEEEE. The CDR3 is made up of 14 amino acids. V gave up 0 bases and J gave up 4 bases; unmatched junction bases: 1. CDR3 nucleotides: TGTGCCAGCAGCTTGGGGGGACAGGGCACTGAAGCTTTCTTT. It yields the protein CASSLGGQGTEAFF.

The genes are TRBV2 and TRBJ2-7; 9 nucleotides agree with TRBD2. The CDR3 is 13 residues long. The germline gives CDR1 SNHLY, CDR2 FYNNEI. Trimming cost V 6 bases and J 4 bases; bases outside gene matches: 4. The CDR3 region has the DNA TGTGCCAGCAGGACTAGCGGACTATACGAGCAGTACTTC. Translation gives CASRTSGLYEQYF.

The chain carries TRBV19 and TRBJ2-1; TRBD1 agrees at 7 bases. This CDR3 region has 13 residues. The V segment lost 4 bases and the J segment 13 bases; nucleotides outside the gene matches: 10. Germline lookup yields CDR1 LNHDA and CDR2 SQIVND (reference sequence). The CDR3 DNA reads as TGTGCCAGTAGTACCCCAGGGACAGCCAAACAGTTCTTC. Protein: CASSTPGTAKQFF.

This clone is a singleton in its sample. The V call is TRBV28, the J call TRBJ2-3; 8 bases match TRBD1. In germline, CDR1 is MDHEN, CDR2 SYDVKM. The junction had 9 bases not matched to a gene; V was cut back by 5 bases and J by 2 bases. CDR3 length: 16 residues. CDR3 sequence reads: CASSTLGQVITDTQYF. The CDR3 DNA sequence: TGTGCCAGCAGTACCCTGGGACAGGTAATCACAGATACGCAGTATTTT.

This sequence joins TRBV7-2 and TRBJ2-7; TRBD2 is a possible D gene (5 bases). Germline values: CDR1 SGHTA, CDR2 FQGNSA. Trimming removed 5 bases from V and 6 bases from J, with 14 bases in between. The CDR3 totals 13 residues. CDR3 bases: TGTGCCAGCAGCCAGAGGGAGAGACTCGAGCAGTACTTC. It encodes CASSQRERLEQYF.

This clone showed up just once. The chain recombines TRBV4-3 with TRBJ2-1; 8 bases are shared with TRBD2. Germline CDR1 and CDR2: LGHNA and YSLEER. The CDR3 totals 19 residues. After removal of 1 base from V and 3 bases from J, the junction contained 14 bases not matched to a gene. This CDR3 is CASSQVRSGSQMGYNEQFF. CDR3 in DNA: TGCGCCAGCAGCCAAGTCCGGAGCGGGAGTCAAATGGGCTACAATGAGCAGTTCTTC.

The V gene is TRBV5-1, the J gene TRBJ2-7; 10 bases fit TRBD1. Germline CDR1 reads SGHRS; CDR2 reads YFSETQ. J gave up 2 bases and V 4 bases, and 9 bases lay outside the gene matches. CDR3 length: 16 amino acids. The CDR3 DNA follows: TGCGCCAGCAGCACGCCGGACAGGGGGGGAGCCTACGAGCAGTACTTC. As protein: CASSTPDRGGAYEQYF.

The V call is TRBV13, the J call TRBJ2-2, with TRBD1 as a possible D gene (5 bases). The CDR3 has 15 residues. Germline values: CDR1 PRHDT, CDR2 FYEKMQ (reference sequence). The ends were cut back, 11 bases at V and 1 base at J, with 17 bases in the middle. The CDR3 reads CAAHRRGLNTGELFF. Here the CDR3 DNA reads TGTGCCGCCCACCGAAGGGGCCTGAACACCGGGGAGCTGTTTTTT.

The rearrangement links TRBV4-3 to TRBJ1-4, with D possibly matching TRBD1 (5 bases). Germline V gene lookup returns CDR1 LGHNA and CDR2 YSLEER. The ends were cut back, 0 bases at V and 5 bases at J, with 10 bases in the middle. CDR3 size: 15 residues. The CDR3 region is CASSQDFQGNEKLFF. The DNA of the CDR3 is TGCGCCAGCAGCCAAGATTTCCAGGGCAATGAAAAACTGTTTTTT.

The chain joins TRBV27 to TRBJ2-7; 8 nucleotides agree with TRBD1. There are 12 residues in the CDR3. Germline CDR1 and CDR2: MNHEY and SMNVEV (reference sequence). V was pared by 4 bases and J by 7 bases, with 3 bases of the junction left unmatched. The CDR3, as DNA: TGTGCCAGCAGTTGGACAGGGCGGGAGCAGTACTTC. Translation: CASSWTGREQYF.

The chain combines TRBV7-8 with TRBJ1-5, with D possibly being TRBD1 (6 bases). Per germline, CDR1 SGHVS and CDR2 FQNEAQ. V was clipped by 3 bases and J by 0 bases, with 12 bases between them. CDR3 size: 16 residues. DNA for the CDR3: TGTGCCAGCAGCTTGGACAGCCTTTATAGCAATCAGCCCCAGCATTTT. Amino acids: CASSLDSLYSNQPQHF.

V is TRBV2 and J is TRBJ2-3; TRBD2 is a possible D gene (5 bases). CDR3 length equals 14 residues. Trimming stripped 6 bases from V and 3 bases from J, with 13 bases between. CDR1 SNHLY and CDR2 FYNNEI come from the germline V gene. The CDR3 region is CASRVSSGTDTQYF. The CDR3 DNA reads TGTGCCAGCAGAGTGTCTTCGGGGACAGATACGCAGTATTTT.

The CDR3: CAWSDPSRTGKAEAFF. Written as DNA, the CDR3 is TGTGCCTGGAGTGACCCGTCCAGGACAGGGAAAGCTGAAGCTTTCTTT. The genes are TRBV30 and TRBJ1-1; 8 bases match TRBD1. From germline, CDR1 is GTSNPN and CDR2 SVGIG (reference sequence). V lost 1 base to trimming and J lost 6 bases; unmatched junction nucleotides: 13. The CDR3 consists of 16 residues. Together with reference TRBV30 and TRBJ1-1, the CDR3 gives the full variable domain: SQTIHQWPATLVQPVGSPLSLECTVEGTSNPNLYWYRQAAGRGLQLLFYSVGIGQISSEVPQNLSASRPQDRQFILSSKKLLLSDSGFYLCAWSDPSRTGKAEAFFGQGTRLTVV.

The gene calls are TRBV30 and TRBJ2-7; 7 bases match TRBD1. The CDR3 spans 11 residues. V lost 3 bases to trimming and J lost 8 bases; unmatched junction nucleotides: 4. The V gene's germline CDR1 is GTSNPN and CDR2 SVGIG (reference sequence). CDR3 coding DNA: TGTGCCTGGAGCGAGGGACAGCAGCAGTACTTC. Translation: CAWSEGQQQYF. Complete variable domain (other parts from reference TRBV30 and TRBJ2-7): SQTIHQWPATLVQPVGSPLSLECTVEGTSNPNLYWYRQAAGRGLQLLFYSVGIGQISSEVPQNLSASRPQDRQFILSSKKLLLSDSGFYLCAWSEGQQQYFGPGTRLTVT.